The source of this TCR beta chain is a study of Ad26.COV2.S vaccination and SARS-CoV-2 variants. Turning to the study itself: Intramuscular Ad26.COV2.S at 5x10^10 or 1x10^11 viral particles.

Profiling relied on immunoSEQ multiplex PCR, and the TCRdb table lists in-frame clones only, not all of them. Among some 320,000 clones, 86% were seen once, and the ten largest hold approximately 2%. With 4 bases removed from V and 7 bases from J, the gap between germline ends came to 4 bases. This CDR3 comprises 11 residues. Regarding treatment: 15 to 20 received Ad26.COV2.S at low or high dose, single or two shots; 5 received placebo; per-sample allocation not given. The investigators took samples on day 63 after the first vaccine or placebo injection. Vaccination employed an Ad26 vector expressing the Wuhan-strain SARS-CoV-2 spike.

This sample comprised peripheral blood, obtained in a trial of Ad26.COV2.S vaccine versus placebo. The gene calls are TRBV12-3 or TRBV12-4 and TRBJ2-2; D gene ambiguous. This clonotype originated in a person between 18 and 59 years old who received the Ad26.COV2.S COVID-19 vaccine or a placebo. Here the CDR3 reads CASSSLGELFF. As DNA, the CDR3 is TGTGCCAGCAGTTCCCTCGGGGAGCTGTTTTTT.